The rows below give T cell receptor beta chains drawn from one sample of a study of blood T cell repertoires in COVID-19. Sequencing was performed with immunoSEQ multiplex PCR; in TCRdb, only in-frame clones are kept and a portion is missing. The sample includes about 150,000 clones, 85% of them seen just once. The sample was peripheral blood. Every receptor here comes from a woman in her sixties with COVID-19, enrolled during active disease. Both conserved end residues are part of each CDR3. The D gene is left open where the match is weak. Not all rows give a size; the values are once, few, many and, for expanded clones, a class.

cdr3_aa: CASSGGLRHQPQHF; cdr3_nt: TGTGCCAGCAGTGGGGGACTTAGACATCAGCCCCAGCATTTT; v_call: TRBV3-1/TRBV3-2; j_call: TRBJ1-5; clone_size: .; d_call: .
cdr3_aa: CASALGGAGQPQHF; cdr3_nt: TGTGCCAGCGCCCTGGGGGGAGCAGGTCAGCCCCAGCATTTT; v_call: TRBV25-1; j_call: TRBJ1-5; clone_size: .; d_call: .
cdr3_aa: CASSEGQGWDGYTF; cdr3_nt: TGTGCCAGCAGTGAAGGACAGGGTTGGGATGGCTACACCTTC; v_call: TRBV2; j_call: TRBJ1-2; clone_size: .; d_call: TRBD1
cdr3_aa: CASSLAQQGTEAFF; cdr3_nt: TGTGCCAGCAGCTTAGCTCAACAGGGGACTGAAGCTTTCTTT; v_call: TRBV7-9; j_call: TRBJ1-1; clone_size: .; d_call: TRBD1
cdr3_aa: CASSRTNYGYTF; cdr3_nt: TGTGCCAGCAGCAGGACTAACTATGGCTACACCTTC; v_call: TRBV6-5; j_call: TRBJ1-2; clone_size: .; d_call: .
cdr3_aa: CASSQRGRKANTGELFF; cdr3_nt: TGTGCCAGCAGCCAGCGGGGACGGAAGGCGAACACCGGGGAGCTGTTTTTT; v_call: TRBV3-1/TRBV3-2; j_call: TRBJ2-2; clone_size: .; d_call: .
cdr3_aa: CASSPRQGYSGNTIYF; cdr3_nt: TGTGCCAGCTCACCACGGCAGGGCTACTCTGGAAACACCATATATTTT; v_call: TRBV18; j_call: TRBJ1-3; clone_size: .; d_call: .
cdr3_aa: CASSMRSSVGPPDTQYF; cdr3_nt: TGTGCCAGTAGTATGAGATCTAGCGTGGGACCCCCAGATACGCAGTATTTT; v_call: TRBV19; j_call: TRBJ2-3; clone_size: .; d_call: .
cdr3_aa: CASSEIQRGGNYGYTF; cdr3_nt: TGCGCCAGCAGCGAAATCCAGCGAGGCGGTAACTATGGCTACACCTTC; v_call: TRBV4-1; j_call: TRBJ1-2; clone_size: .; d_call: .
cdr3_aa: CASSTPGQGYQPQHF; cdr3_nt: TGTGCCAGCAGCACGCCGGGACAGGGGTATCAGCCCCAGCATTTT; v_call: TRBV7-8; j_call: TRBJ1-5; clone_size: .; d_call: TRBD1
cdr3_aa: CASSLLTTSYHNEQFF; cdr3_nt: TGTGCCAGCAGTTTATTAACCACTAGTTACCACAATGAGCAGTTCTTC; v_call: TRBV27; j_call: TRBJ2-1; clone_size: once; d_call: .
cdr3_aa: CASSYSGQGGAFF; cdr3_nt: TGTGCCAGCAGTTACTCGGGACAGGGGGGAGCTTTCTTT; v_call: TRBV6-5; j_call: TRBJ1-1; clone_size: .; d_call: TRBD1
cdr3_aa: CASSYLGQGDGYTF; cdr3_nt: TGTGCCAGCAGTTACTTGGGACAGGGAGATGGCTACACCTTC; v_call: TRBV6-5; j_call: TRBJ1-2; clone_size: .; d_call: TRBD1
cdr3_aa: CASSDGQFQETQYF; cdr3_nt: TGTGCCAGCAGCGATGGACAGTTTCAAGAGACCCAGTACTTC; v_call: TRBV9; j_call: TRBJ2-5; clone_size: .; d_call: .
cdr3_aa: CSGKTGGANTEAFF; cdr3_nt: TGCAGCGGGAAGACAGGGGGCGCGAACACTGAAGCTTTCTTT; v_call: TRBV29-1; j_call: TRBJ1-1; clone_size: .; d_call: TRBD1
cdr3_aa: CASSFPGQGVTDTQYF; cdr3_nt: TGTGCCAGCAGCTTCCCCGGACAGGGGGTCACAGATACGCAGTATTTT; v_call: TRBV5-6; j_call: TRBJ2-3; clone_size: .; d_call: TRBD1